These 6 T cell receptor beta chains originate from one sample sequenced in a study of cytomegalovirus exposure and HLA in healthy donors. A multiplex PCR was run with 60 Vbeta primers and 13 Jbeta primers. Sequenced by immunoSEQ multiplex PCR; TCRdb stores in-frame clones only, minus some. The repertoire holds around 100,000 clones, with under 80% as singletons. Sequencing input: PBMCs. The receptors stem from a woman younger than 30 in good health and CMV-seropositive.

The rearrangement links TRBV5-4 to TRBJ2-7, with TRBD2 identical over 10 bases. The CDR3 covers 15 residues. V shed 1 base, J shed 7 bases, and the junction held 8 bases outside the gene matches. Germline CDR1 and CDR2: SGHNT and YYREEE (reference sequence). The CDR3 sequence: CASSLKDLAGVEQYF. The CDR3 bases are TGTGCCAGCAGCTTGAAGGATCTAGCGGGAGTTGAGCAGTACTTC.

The chain couples TRBV30 to TRBJ1-4; D remains unclear. V was cut by 0 bases and J by 8 bases, with 16 bases left in between. The CDR3 spans 15 residues. Germline-derived CDR1 and CDR2 are GTSNPN and SVGIG (reference sequence). This CDR3 reads CAWSVKVPSGEKLFF. In DNA form, the CDR3 reads TGTGCCTGGAGTGTTAAGGTCCCTTCGGGGGAAAAACTGTTTTTT. Combining the CDR3 with reference TRBV30 and TRBJ1-4 gives the whole variable domain SQTIHQWPATLVQPVGSPLSLECTVEGTSNPNLYWYRQAAGRGLQLLFYSVGIGQISSEVPQNLSASRPQDRQFILSSKKLLLSDSGFYLCAWSVKVPSGEKLFFGSGTQLSVL.

The J gene is TRBJ2-7, the V gene TRBV27; tentative D call: TRBD2 (5 bases). The CDR3 runs to 13 residues. From germline, CDR1 is MNHEY and CDR2 SMNVEV (reference sequence). V was trimmed by 3 bases and J by 6 bases, leaving 12 bases between them. Here the CDR3 reads CASSFQRVGEQYF. The CDR3 region has the DNA TGTGCCAGCAGTTTCCAGAGGGTGGGCGAGCAGTACTTC.

The rearrangement links TRBV7-9 to TRBJ2-7, with D tentatively TRBD2 (5 bases). The CDR3 is 16 residues long. Trimming cost V 1 base and J 7 bases, with 20 bases left between them. Germline CDR1 is SEHNR and CDR2 is FQNEAQ (reference sequence). The CDR3 protein is CASSLDKDWHLGEQYF. In DNA, the CDR3 is TGTGCCAGCAGCTTAGATAAGGACTGGCATCTGGGTGAGCAGTACTTC.

The gene calls are TRBV7-2 and TRBJ2-7; TRBD2 matches 7 bases. The CDR3 is 14 residues long. V dropped 4 bases and J dropped 2; count of bases not matched to a gene: 5. In germline, CDR1 is SGHTA, CDR2 FQGNSA. CDR3 coding DNA: TGTGCCAGCAGCTCAAGAAGCGGGACCTACGAGCAGTACTTC. Protein: CASSSRSGTYEQYF.

This chain joins TRBV7-6 and TRBJ2-1; D is perhaps TRBD2 (5 bases). The germline V gene has CDR1 SGHVS and CDR2 FNYEAQ. V was clipped by 2 bases and J by 4 bases, with 12 bases between them. The CDR3 contains 15 residues. CDR3 region: CASSLMEASYNEQFF. The CDR3 nucleotides are TGTGCCAGCAGCTTAATGGAGGCATCTTACAATGAGCAGTTCTTC.